The 14 T cell receptor beta chains below were found in one sample sequenced in a study of cytomegalovirus exposure and HLA in healthy donors. The primer mix had 60 Vbeta and 13 Jbeta primers. Measured with immunoSEQ multiplex PCR; TCRdb has only the in-frame clones, and not every one. The table lists some 84,000 clones, around 74% of them singletons, with roughly 2% in the top ten. The material sequenced was PBMCs. The receptors stem from a boy aged 10-17 years in good health and CMV-seronegative.

The rearrangement joins TRBV25-1 to TRBJ2-7; 7 positions agree with TRBD1. Germline V gene data show CDR1 as MGHDK and CDR2 as SYGVNS. This CDR3 spans 14 amino acids. J gave up 5 bases and V 5 bases, and 9 bases lay outside the gene matches. CDR3 region: CASSLSSTGDEQYF. The DNA for the CDR3 is TGTGCCAGCAGTCTTTCCTCTACAGGGGACGAGCAGTACTTC.

This chain uses TRBV28 with TRBJ1-5; weak D call: TRBD1 (6 bases). Trimming took 6 bases from V and 0 from J, leaving 12 bases between them. Germline assignment: CDR1 MDHEN and CDR2 SYDVKM. The length of the CDR3 is 15 residues. CDR3 DNA sequence: TGTGCCAGCAGCCCTCCGACAGGTAGCAATCAGCCCCAGCATTTT. Protein: CASSPPTGSNQPQHF.

This clone was detected only once. This sequence joins TRBV15 and TRBJ2-1; possibly TRBD2 for D (6 bases). The CDR3 has 14 residues. Germline V gene sequence: CDR1 LNHNV, CDR2 YYDKDF (reference sequence). V lost 0 bases and J lost 7, with 10 bases in between. The CDR3 reads CATSRELAANEQFF. The CDR3 bases are TGTGCCACCAGCAGAGAATTAGCGGCGAATGAGCAGTTCTTC.

The V and J genes are TRBV11-2 and TRBJ1-4; D call uncertain. Trimming pared 0 bases from V and 7 bases from J, leaving 12 bases between. CDR3 length equals 15 residues. Per germline, CDR1 SGHAT and CDR2 FQNNGV. The DNA of the CDR3 is TGTGCCAGCAGCTTAGATCTTGTATTATCTGAAAAACTGTTTTTT. It encodes CASSLDLVLSEKLFF.

The chain is built from TRBV7-9 and TRBJ1-2; tentative D call: TRBD1 (5 bases). V was cut by 7 bases and J by 4 bases, with 19 bases left in between. CDR1 is SEHNR, CDR2 FQNEAQ, per germline (reference sequence). This CDR3 region has 15 residues. As DNA, the CDR3 is TGTGCCAGCACCCCACCGGGGCAGGGAGGCTATGGCTACACCTTC. It specifies CASTPPGQGGYGYTF.

This chain connects TRBV5-1 to TRBJ1-4, with 7 bases fitting TRBD1. The germline gives CDR1 SGHRS, CDR2 YFSETQ. Losses at the gene ends were 3 bases for V and 8 bases for J; bases not matched to a gene: 7. The CDR3 loop spans 14 amino acids. CDR3 sequence reads: CASSSRQGGEKLFF. In DNA form, the CDR3 reads TGCGCCAGCAGCTCCCGACAGGGTGGAGAAAAACTGTTTTTT. The whole variable domain, filled in from reference TRBV5-1 and TRBJ1-4, reads KAGVTQTPRYLIKTRGQQVTLSCSPISGHRSVSWYQQTPGQGLQFLFEYFSETQRNKGNFPGRFSGRQFSNSRSEMNVSTLELGDSALYLCASSSRQGGEKLFFGSGTQLSVL.

This chain links TRBV2 with TRBJ2-5, with D unclear. This CDR3 comprises 12 residues. With 8 bases removed from V and 2 bases from J, the gap between germline ends came to 9 bases. The germline CDR1 and CDR2 sequences are SNHLY and FYNNEI. CDR3 region: CASVQSQETQYF. CDR3 nucleotide sequence: TGTGCCAGCGTCCAGTCACAAGAGACCCAGTACTTC.

The chain uses TRBV27 and TRBJ2-6, with 7 positions matching TRBD2. The V and J ends lost 4 bases and 1 base, in that order; junction bases with no gene match: 1. The germline V gene has CDR1 MNHEY and CDR2 SMNVEV (reference sequence). This CDR3 region has 15 residues. The CDR3 here is CASSSGGSGANVLTF. DNA of the CDR3: TGTGCCAGCAGTTCGGGGGGATCTGGGGCCAACGTCCTGACTTTC.

The chain couples TRBV5-1 to TRBJ2-3; weak D call: TRBD1 (5 bases). The CDR3 length is 15 residues. The germline V gene encodes CDR1 SGHRS and CDR2 YFSETQ. V gave up 0 bases and J gave up 2 bases, with 10 bases separating them. In nucleotides, the CDR3 is TGCGCCAGCAGCTTGGATTCGACAGCCACAGATACGCAGTATTTT. Encoded protein: CASSLDSTATDTQYF. The variable domain in full, completed from reference TRBV5-1 and TRBJ2-3, reads KAGVTQTPRYLIKTRGQQVTLSCSPISGHRSVSWYQQTPGQGLQFLFEYFSETQRNKGNFPGRFSGRQFSNSRSEMNVSTLELGDSALYLCASSLDSTATDTQYFGPGTRLTVL.

This clone appeared a few times. The chain combines TRBV4-3 with TRBJ1-1; 7 bases are shared with TRBD1. The CDR3 extends over 14 amino acids. CDR1 LGHNA and CDR2 YSLEER come from the germline V gene. With V trimmed by 6 bases and J by 0 bases, 4 bases remained unmatched. This chain's CDR3 is CASSRQGLNTEAFF. CDR3 DNA sequence: TGCGCCAGCAGTCGACAGGGTCTGAACACTGAAGCTTTCTTT.

The rearrangement links TRBV5-1 to TRBJ2-2; 7 nucleotides match TRBD2. The CDR3 length is 15 residues. Germline V gene lookup returns CDR1 SGHRS and CDR2 YFSETQ. After removal of 3 bases from V and 11 bases from J, the junction contained 13 bases not matched to a gene. The CDR3 nucleotides read TGCGCCAGCAGCTCCGCACCTAGCGGAGTTGGAGAGCTGTTTTTT. Protein: CASSSAPSGVGELFF.

This clone has a handful of counts. V and J are TRBV7-9 and TRBJ1-5; TRBD1 agrees at 8 bases. This CDR3 spans 16 amino acids. Germline trimming cut 3 bases from V and 6 bases from J; bases unmatched to any gene: 10. CDR1 is SEHNR and CDR2 is FQNEAQ in the germline V gene (reference sequence). DNA for the CDR3: TGTGCCAGCAGCTTGCCAGGACAGGGTTTAAGTCAGCCCCAGCATTTT. Its translation: CASSLPGQGLSQPQHF. Drawing the rest from reference TRBV7-9 and TRBJ1-5, the complete variable domain is DTGVSQNPRHKITKRGQNVTFRCDPISEHNRLYWYRQTLGQGPEFLTYFQNEAQLEKSRLLSDRFSAERPKGSFSTLEIQRTEQGDSAMYLCASSLPGQGLSQPQHFGDGTRLSIL.

This clone was recorded once. This chain joins TRBV11-2 and TRBJ1-4; D unresolved. The V gene lost 1 base and the J gene lost 2 bases, with 8 bases spanning the gap. This CDR3 region has 15 residues. The germline CDR1 and CDR2 sequences are SGHAT and FQNNGV. The CDR3 region has the DNA TGTGCCAGCAGCTTAGTTCACGGGACTAATGAAAAACTGTTTTTT. This translates into CASSLVHGTNEKLFF.

In nucleotides, the CDR3 is TGTGCCAGCAGCCGGGACAGTTATAATTCACCCCTCCACTTT. This sequence encodes CASSRDSYNSPLHF. The rearrangement joins TRBV5-6 to TRBJ1-6; 7 positions match TRBD1. V was pared by 4 bases and J by 4 bases, with 2 bases of the junction left unmatched. Germline V CDR1 and CDR2: SGHDT, YYEEEE. The CDR3 covers 14 residues.